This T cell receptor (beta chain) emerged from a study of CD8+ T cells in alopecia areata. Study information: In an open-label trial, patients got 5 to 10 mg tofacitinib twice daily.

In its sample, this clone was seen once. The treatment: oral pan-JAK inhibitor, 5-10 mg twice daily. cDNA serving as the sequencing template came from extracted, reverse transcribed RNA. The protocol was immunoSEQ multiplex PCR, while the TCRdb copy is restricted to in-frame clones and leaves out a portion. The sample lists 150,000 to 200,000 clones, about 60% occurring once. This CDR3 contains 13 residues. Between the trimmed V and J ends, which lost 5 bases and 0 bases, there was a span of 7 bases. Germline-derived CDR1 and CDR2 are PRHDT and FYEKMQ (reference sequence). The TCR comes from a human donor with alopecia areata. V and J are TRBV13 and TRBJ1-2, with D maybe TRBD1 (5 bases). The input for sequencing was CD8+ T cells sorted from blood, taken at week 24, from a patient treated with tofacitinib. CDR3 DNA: TGTGCCAGCAGCCGGGGGGCTAACTATGGCTACACCTTC. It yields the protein CASSRGANYGYTF.